This T cell receptor (beta chain) derives from a study of blood T cell repertoires in COVID-19. About the study: Material from acute and convalescent COVID-19 was sourced from the United States, Italy and Spain. The cDNA or gDNA used as material had been derived from T cells, B-cell-depleted T cells, or PBMCs.

In the original processing: Amplification from reference gene primers served as the basis for estimated nucleated cell counts. The repertoire was sequenced with immunoSEQ multiplex PCR; TCRdb's copy has only in-frame clones and lacks some. V and J calls and clone size are those listed in that table; D and trimming were worked out from the DNA. The sample holds roughly 200,000 clones, 65% to 90% seen once. In its sample, this clone was seen once. The source of this sequence is a human donor in a cohort sampled during active COVID-19. Sequenced sample: peripheral blood.

Here the CDR3 reads CASGLAGASYEQYF. CDR3 nucleotide sequence: TGCGCCAGCGGGCTAGCGGGAGCCTCCTACGAGCAGTACTTC. The chain joins TRBV5-1 to TRBJ2-7, with 10 nucleotides matching TRBD2. The CDR3 extends over 14 amino acids. Germline values: CDR1 SGHRS, CDR2 YFSETQ. Trimming cost V 7 bases and J 0 bases; bases outside gene matches: 4.